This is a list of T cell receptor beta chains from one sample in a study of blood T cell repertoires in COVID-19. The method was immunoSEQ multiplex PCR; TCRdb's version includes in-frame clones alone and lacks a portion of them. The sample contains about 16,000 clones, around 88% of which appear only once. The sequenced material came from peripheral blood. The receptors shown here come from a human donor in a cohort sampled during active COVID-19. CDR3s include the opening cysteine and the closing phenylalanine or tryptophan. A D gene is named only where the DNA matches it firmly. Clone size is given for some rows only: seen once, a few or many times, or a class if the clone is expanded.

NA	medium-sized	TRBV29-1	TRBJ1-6	TGCAGCGTTGCATCCCAACGGGGTTCACCCCTCCACTTT	CSVASQRGSPLHF
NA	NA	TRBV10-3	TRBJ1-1	TGTGCCATCAGCAAGGGAGACGACACTGAAGCTTTCTTT	CAISKGDDTEAFF
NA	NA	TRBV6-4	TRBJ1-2	TGTGCCAGCAGTGACTCGACAGGTAACTATGGCTACACCTTC	CASSDSTGNYGYTF
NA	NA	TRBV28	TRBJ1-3	TGTGCCAGCAGTTCGCCAAACGACAGGAGCTCTGGAAACACCATATATTTT	CASSSPNDRSSGNTIYF
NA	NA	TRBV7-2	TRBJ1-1	TGTGCCAGCAGCTTAGCGGGGGCACTTTCTAACACTGAAGCTTTCTTT	CASSLAGALSNTEAFF
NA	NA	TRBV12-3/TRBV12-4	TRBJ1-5	TGTGCCAGCAGTTTTTTCCTGAATCAGCCCCAGCATTTT	CASSFFLNQPQHF
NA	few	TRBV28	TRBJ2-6	TGTGCCAGCAGGCCTCCTACTGGGGCCAACGTCCTGACTTTC	CASRPPTGANVLTF
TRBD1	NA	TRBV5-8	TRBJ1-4	TGTGCCAGCAGCTCGGGACAGGAGGGTGAAAAACTGTTTTTT	CASSSGQEGEKLFF
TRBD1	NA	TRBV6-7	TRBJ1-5	TGTGCCAGCAGTCCCGACAGGGTGGGTCAGCCCCAGCATTTT	CASSPDRVGQPQHF
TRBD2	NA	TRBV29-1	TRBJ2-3	TGCAGCGTAGACGGGACTAGCGGGGGCACAGATACGCAGTATTTT	CSVDGTSGGTDTQYF
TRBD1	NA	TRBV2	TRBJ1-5	TGTGCCAGCGATAGCAGGGGGAATCAGCCCCAGCATTTT	CASDSRGNQPQHF
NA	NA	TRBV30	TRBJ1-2	TGTGCCTGGACCAGGGGCGGGAACTATGGCTACACCTTC	CAWTRGGNYGYTF
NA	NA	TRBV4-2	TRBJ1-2	TGTGCCAGCAGCCAAGAGGGGGGGCACTATGGCTACACCTTC	CASSQEGGHYGYTF
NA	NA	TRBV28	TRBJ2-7	TGTGCCAGCAGTCCCGCGTATATACAGGGCCACGAGCAGTACTTC	CASSPAYIQGHEQYF
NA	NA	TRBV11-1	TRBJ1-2	TGTGCCAGCAGCTACGGGGGGTCTAACTATGGCTACACCTTC	CASSYGGSNYGYTF
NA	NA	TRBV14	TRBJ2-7	TGTGCCAGCAGCTCACCCGCGGACTCCTACGAGCAGTACTTC	CASSSPADSYEQYF
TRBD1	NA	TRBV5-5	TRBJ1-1	TGTGCCAGCAGCTCAGACAGGGCGGGGGGGAACACTGAAGCTTTCTTT	CASSSDRAGGNTEAFF
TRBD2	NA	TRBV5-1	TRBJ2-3	TGCGCCAGCAGCTCCAATCTACTAGCGGGGGGATACACAGATACGCAGTATTTT	CASSSNLLAGGYTDTQYF
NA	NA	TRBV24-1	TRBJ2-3	TGTGCCACCAGTGATCAGAGGGCCTCTAGGTATACGCAGTATTTT	CATSDQRASRYTQYF
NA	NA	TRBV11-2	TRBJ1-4	TGTGCCAGCAGCTTAGAGAGGGTAGAAAAACTGTTTTTT	CASSLERVEKLFF
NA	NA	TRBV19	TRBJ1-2	TGTGCCAGTAGTAGAGTTAATCGGTCGCCCCAACTATATGGCTACACCTTC	CASSRVNRSPQLYGYTF
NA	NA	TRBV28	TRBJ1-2	TGTGCCAGCAGGTCTTTAGGGAGCTATGGCTACACCTTC	CASRSLGSYGYTF
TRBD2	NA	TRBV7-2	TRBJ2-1	TGTGCCAGCAGCCCAGTAGCGGGGGGTAGGTATGAGCAGTTCTTC	CASSPVAGGRYEQFF
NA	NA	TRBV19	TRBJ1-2	TGTGCCAGTAGTTGGCAGGGTGCTAACTATGGCTACACCTTC	CASSWQGANYGYTF
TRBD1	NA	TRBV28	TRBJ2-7	TGTGCCAGCAGTTTAAGGGGACACACAGGGGGCTACGAGCAGTACTTC	CASSLRGHTGGYEQYF
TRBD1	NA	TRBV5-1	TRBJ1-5	TGCGCCAGCAGCTTGGACGGACAGGGGGAGGATCAGCCCCAGCATTTT	CASSLDGQGEDQPQHF
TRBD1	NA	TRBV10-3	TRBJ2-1	TGTGCCATCAGTGCAGGGACAGGTTACAATGAGCAGTTCTTC	CAISAGTGYNEQFF
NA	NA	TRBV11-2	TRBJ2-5	TGTGCCAGCAGTCATTGGGCAGGGGTAAAGACCCAGTACTTC	CASSHWAGVKTQYF
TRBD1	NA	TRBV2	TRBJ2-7	TGTGCCAGCGGGACAGGGGGCTTTCAGGCCTACGAGCAGTACTTC	CASGTGGFQAYEQYF
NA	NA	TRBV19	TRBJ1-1	TGTGCCAGTAGGGGAGTGAACACTGAAGCTTTCTTT	CASRGVNTEAFF
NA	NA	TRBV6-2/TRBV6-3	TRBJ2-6	TGTGCCAGCAGTTTGAATCAACTCCTCTCTGGGGCCAACGTCCTGACTTTC	CASSLNQLLSGANVLTF
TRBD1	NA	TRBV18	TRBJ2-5	TGTGCCAGCTCACCTCCGGGACAGGGGAGGGAGACCCAGTACTTC	CASSPPGQGRETQYF
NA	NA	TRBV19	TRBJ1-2	TGTGCCAGTAAATCCGGCTATGGCTACACCTTC	CASKSGYGYTF
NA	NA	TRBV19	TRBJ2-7	TGTGCCAGTAGTCCCCAGGGAACTTCATTGTACGAGCAGTACTTC	CASSPQGTSLYEQYF
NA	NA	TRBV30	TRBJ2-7	TGTGCCTGGAGTAGGGGACAATCCAACTCCTACGAGCAGTACTTC	CAWSRGQSNSYEQYF
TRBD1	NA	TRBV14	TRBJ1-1	TGTGCCAGCAGCCAAGCCTACAGGGGCTCGAACACTGAAGCTTTCTTT	CASSQAYRGSNTEAFF
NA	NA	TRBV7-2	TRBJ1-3	TGTGCCAGCAGAGGACAATCCGGAAACACCATATATTTT	CASRGQSGNTIYF